These 5 T cell receptor beta chains were sequenced from one sample in a study of CD8+CD57+ T cells in acquired aplastic anemia. Before being chosen for sequencing, patients had shown CD8+CD57+ cell expansion by flow cytometry. Genomic DNA acted as the template from which TCR beta VDJ combination and CDR3 sequence profiling were carried out. Each CDR3 protein is one row after TCRdb ran MiXCR on the reads. The sample holds under 250,000 distinct CDR3 sequences, more than 55% seen once. Sample: sorted CD4+, CD8+, or CD8+CD57+ T cells (not recorded which) from PBMCs. The receptor set was obtained from a human donor with aplastic anemia.

The V and J genes are TRBV2 and TRBJ2-5; 13 bases are shared with TRBD2. In germline, CDR1 is SNHLY, CDR2 FYNNEI. CDR3 length: 15 amino acids. V lost 7 bases, J lost 3 bases, and 5 bases stayed unmatched. CDR3 loop: CASTQTSGGKETQYF. As DNA, the CDR3 is TGTGCCAGCACCCAGACTAGCGGGGGGAAAGAGACCCAGTACTTC.

The V gene is TRBV4-1, the J gene TRBJ1-5; tentative D call: TRBD1 (6 bases). Germline CDR1 reads MGHRA; CDR2 reads YSYEKL. Trimming removed 1 base at V and 7 bases at J, with 17 bases between. The CDR3 loop spans 16 amino acids. In DNA form, the CDR3 reads TGCGCCAGCAGCCAAGCCTGGACAGTAGTTGGCCAGCCCCAGCATTTT. Protein product: CASSQAWTVVGQPQHF.

This clonotype has just a few counts. The rearrangement joins TRBV19 to TRBJ2-1; 8 nucleotides agree with TRBD1. The germline gives CDR1 LNHDA, CDR2 SQIVND (reference sequence). The CDR3 spans 13 residues. J was trimmed by 7 bases and V by 1 base; bases with no gene match: 0. CDR3 protein: CASSIGQGNEQFF. The CDR3 coding sequence is TGTGCCAGTAGTATAGGACAGGGGAATGAGCAGTTCTTC. Variable domain in full (rest from reference TRBV19 and TRBJ2-1): DGGITQSPKYLFRKEGQNVTLSCEQNLNHDAMYWYRQDPGQGLRLIYYSQIVNDFQKGDIAEGYSVSREKKESFPLTVTSAQKNPTAFYLCASSIGQGNEQFFGPGTRLTVL.

There are a few counts of this clonotype. Since a much larger clone is just one base distant, this may be a read error. This sequence joins TRBV15 and TRBJ2-5; 8 bases align to TRBD2. The ends lost 5 bases at V and 5 bases at J; junction bases unmatched: 16. Germline V gene sequence: CDR1 LNHNV, CDR2 YYDKDF (reference sequence). The CDR3 totals 17 residues. The CDR3 region is CATSGSSGGLLLETQYF. Written as DNA, the CDR3 is TGTGCCACCAGCGGATCCAGCGGGGGACTATTATTGGAGACCCAGTACTTC.

This clonotype appeared a few times. The chain combines TRBV7-9 with TRBJ2-3, with 8 nucleotides matching TRBD2. V shed 2 bases, J shed 0 bases, and the junction held 4 bases outside the gene matches. The germline V gene encodes CDR1 SEHNR and CDR2 FQNEAQ (reference sequence). CDR3 size: 16 residues. CDR3 loop: CASSLQASGSTDTQYF. The CDR3 DNA reads TGTGCCAGCAGCTTACAGGCTAGCGGGAGCACAGATACGCAGTATTTT.